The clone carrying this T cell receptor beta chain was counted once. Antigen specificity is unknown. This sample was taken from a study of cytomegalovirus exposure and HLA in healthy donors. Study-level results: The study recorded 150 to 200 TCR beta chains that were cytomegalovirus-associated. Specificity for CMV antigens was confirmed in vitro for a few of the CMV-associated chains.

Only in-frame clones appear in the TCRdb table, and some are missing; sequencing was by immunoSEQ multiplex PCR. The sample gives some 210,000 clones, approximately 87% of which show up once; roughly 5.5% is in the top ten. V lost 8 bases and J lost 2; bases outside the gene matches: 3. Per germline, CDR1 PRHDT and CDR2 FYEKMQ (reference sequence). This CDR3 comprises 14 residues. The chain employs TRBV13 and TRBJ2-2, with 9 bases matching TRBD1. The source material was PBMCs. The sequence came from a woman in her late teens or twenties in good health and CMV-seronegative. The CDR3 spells CASGTGLNTGELFF. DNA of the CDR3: TGTGCCAGCGGGACAGGGTTAAACACCGGGGAGCTGTTTTTT. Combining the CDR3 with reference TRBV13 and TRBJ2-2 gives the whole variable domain AAGVIQSPRHLIKEKRETATLKCYPIPRHDTVYWYQQGPGQDPQFLISFYEKMQSDKGSIPDRFSAQQFSDYHSELNMSSLELGDSALYFCASGTGLNTGELFFGEGSRLTVL.